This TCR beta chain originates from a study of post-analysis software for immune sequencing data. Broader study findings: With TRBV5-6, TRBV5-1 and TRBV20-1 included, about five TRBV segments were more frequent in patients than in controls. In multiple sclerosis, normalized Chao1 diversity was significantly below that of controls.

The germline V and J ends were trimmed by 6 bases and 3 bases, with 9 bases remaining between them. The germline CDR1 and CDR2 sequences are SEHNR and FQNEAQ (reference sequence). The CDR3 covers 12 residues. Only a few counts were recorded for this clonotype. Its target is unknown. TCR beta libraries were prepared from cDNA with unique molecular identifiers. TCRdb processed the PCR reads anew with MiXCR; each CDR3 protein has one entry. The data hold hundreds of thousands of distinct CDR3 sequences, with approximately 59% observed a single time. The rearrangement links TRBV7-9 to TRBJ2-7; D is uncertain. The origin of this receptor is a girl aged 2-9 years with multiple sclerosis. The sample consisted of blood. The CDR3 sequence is CASRKDLYEQYF. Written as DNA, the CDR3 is TGTGCCAGCAGAAAGGACCTCTACGAGCAGTACTTC.